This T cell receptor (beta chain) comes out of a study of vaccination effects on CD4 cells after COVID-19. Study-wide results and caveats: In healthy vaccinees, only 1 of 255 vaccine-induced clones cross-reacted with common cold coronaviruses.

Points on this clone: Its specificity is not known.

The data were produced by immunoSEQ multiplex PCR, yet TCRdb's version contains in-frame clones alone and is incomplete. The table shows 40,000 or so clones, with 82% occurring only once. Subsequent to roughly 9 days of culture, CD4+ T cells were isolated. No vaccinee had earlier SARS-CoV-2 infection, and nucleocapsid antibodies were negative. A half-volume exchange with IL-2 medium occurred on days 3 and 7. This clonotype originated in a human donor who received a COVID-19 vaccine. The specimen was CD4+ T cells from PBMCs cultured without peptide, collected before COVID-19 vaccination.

CDR3 sequence: CASSPTGVKDIQYF. The CDR3 DNA reads as TGCGCCAGCAGCCCGACAGGGGTGAAGGACATTCAGTACTTC. The chain combines TRBV10-1 with TRBJ2-4, with 8 bases lining up with TRBD1. This CDR3 is 14 amino acids long. V gave up 6 bases and J gave up 8 bases; unmatched junction bases: 9. Per germline, CDR1 WNHNN and CDR2 SYGVQD (reference sequence).